Listed below are T cell receptor beta chains from one sample, sequenced in a study of blood T cell repertoires in COVID-19. Here immunoSEQ multiplex PCR was the method, and the copy in TCRdb shows in-frame clones only, minus some. The table records just over 90,000 clones, about 77% of them present only once. Sequenced input: peripheral blood. These receptors were taken from a human donor in a cohort sampled during active COVID-19. Each CDR3 is given with its conserved first and last residue. A D gene is named only where the DNA matches it firmly. Size tells how often a clone was seen (once, few, many) or the class of an expanded clone, and some rows leave it out.

D | J | V | size | length | DNA | CDR3
TRBD1 | TRBJ1-2 | TRBV9 | . | 16 | TGTGCCAGCAGCGTAGGGGGAGGGACAGGGAATTATGGCTACACCTTC | CASSVGGGTGNYGYTF
. | TRBJ2-7 | TRBV10-3 | . | 14 | TGTGCCATCAGTGATGTAACAGGGTCCTACGAGCAGTACTTC | CAISDVTGSYEQYF
. | TRBJ1-2 | TRBV14 | few | 13 | TGTGCCAGCAGCCGACATATCCCCTATGGCTACACCTTC | CASSRHIPYGYTF
TRBD1 | TRBJ2-2 | TRBV18 | many | 16 | TGTGCCAGCTCACCAGCAGGACAGGGGTCCACCGGGGAGCTGTTTTTT | CASSPAGQGSTGELFF
. | TRBJ2-1 | TRBV6-1 | . | 12 | TGTGCCAGCAGTGAACGGCTAGTTGAGCAGTTCTTC | CASSERLVEQFF
. | TRBJ1-5 | TRBV18 | . | 14 | TGTGCCAGCTCACCACCTCCGGGTGATCAGCCCCAGCATTTT | CASSPPPGDQPQHF
TRBD1 | TRBJ2-5 | TRBV19 | . | 14 | TGTGCCAGTAGTAAGACAGGGGGCGCGAAGACCCAGTACTTC | CASSKTGGAKTQYF
TRBD2 | TRBJ2-1 | TRBV27 | . | 21 | TGTGCCAGCAGTTTAAAACCTTCTCCTGGACTAGCGGGAGGGCCTAGGAATGAGCAGTTCTTC | CASSLKPSPGLAGGPRNEQFF
. | TRBJ2-7 | TRBV24-1 | . | 14 | TGTGCCACCAGTGCAAAGGGGGTATGGGACGAGCAGTACTTC | CATSAKGVWDEQYF
. | TRBJ2-1 | TRBV7-3 | . | 14 | TGTGCCAGCAGCTTAAGTCCGCAGGGGAATGAGCAGTTCTTC | CASSLSPQGNEQFF
. | TRBJ2-5 | TRBV27 | . | 16 | TGTGCCAGCAGTTTATCGACCAGCACGAAGGGGGAGACCCAGTACTTC | CASSLSTSTKGETQYF
. | TRBJ2-4 | TRBV28 | . | 15 | TGTGCCAGCAGTTACAGGGACCTAGCCAAAAACATTCAGTACTTC | CASSYRDLAKNIQYF
. | TRBJ2-1 | TRBV28 | . | 13 | TGTGCCAGCAGTCTAGCTGGTTTCAATGAGCAGTTCTTC | CASSLAGFNEQFF
. | TRBJ2-6 | TRBV3-1/TRBV3-2 | . | 17 | TGTGCCAGCAGCCAACAGGGATCCTACTCTGGGGCCAACGTCCTGACTTTC | CASSQQGSYSGANVLTF
. | TRBJ2-1 | TRBV5-1 | few | 14 | TGCGCCAGCAGCCCCCAGATTAGCGGAAATGAGCAGTTCTTC | CASSPQISGNEQFF
. | TRBJ1-1 | TRBV18 | . | 15 | TGTGCCAGCTCAGATTCCGGACAGATGAACACTGAAGCTTTCTTT | CASSDSGQMNTEAFF
TRBD2 | TRBJ2-7 | TRBV30 | . | 14 | TGTGCCTGGAGTGAGGGAGGGAGCTCCTACGAGCAGTACTTC | CAWSEGGSSYEQYF
. | TRBJ2-3 | TRBV7-2 | . | 14 | TGTGCCAGCAGCTTGGCCACAGACACAGATACGCAGTATTTT | CASSLATDTDTQYF
. | TRBJ1-2 | TRBV28 | . | 14 | TGTGCCACTTTATCGGGGGGGGCGAACTATGGCTACACCTTC | CATLSGGANYGYTF
TRBD1 | TRBJ1-5 | TRBV9 | . | 15 | TGTGCCAGCAGCGTAGGAGACAGGGATAATCAGCCCCAGCATTTT | CASSVGDRDNQPQHF
TRBD1 | TRBJ1-6 | TRBV6-6 | . | 17 | TGTGCCAGCAGTCTGACAGGGGGCGGGTCCTATAATTCACCCCTCCACTTT | CASSLTGGGSYNSPLHF
. | TRBJ2-2 | TRBV29-1 | . | 13 | TGCAGCCCTACGAGCCACAGGGCCGGGGAGCTGTTTTTT | CSPTSHRAGELFF
. | TRBJ2-6 | TRBV19 | . | 15 | TGTGCCAGTAGTTTGGAGATCTCTGGGGCCAACGTCCTGACTTTC | CASSLEISGANVLTF